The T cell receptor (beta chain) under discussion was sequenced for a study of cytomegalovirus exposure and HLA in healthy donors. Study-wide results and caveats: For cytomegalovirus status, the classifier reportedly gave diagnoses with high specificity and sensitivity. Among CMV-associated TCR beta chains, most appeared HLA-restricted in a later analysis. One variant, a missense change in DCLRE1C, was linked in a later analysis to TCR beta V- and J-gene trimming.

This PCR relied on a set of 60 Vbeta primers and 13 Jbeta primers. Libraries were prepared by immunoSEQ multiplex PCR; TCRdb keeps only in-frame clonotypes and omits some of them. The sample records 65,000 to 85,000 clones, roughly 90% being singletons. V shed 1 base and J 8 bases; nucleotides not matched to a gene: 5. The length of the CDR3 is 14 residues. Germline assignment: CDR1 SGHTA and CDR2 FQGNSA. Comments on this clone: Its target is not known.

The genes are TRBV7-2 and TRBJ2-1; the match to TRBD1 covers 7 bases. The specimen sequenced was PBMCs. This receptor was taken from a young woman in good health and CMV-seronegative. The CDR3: CASSLGVGGYEQFF. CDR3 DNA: TGTGCCAGCAGCTTAGGGGTAGGGGGCTATGAGCAGTTCTTC. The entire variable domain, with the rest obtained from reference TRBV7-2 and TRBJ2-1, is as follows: GAGVSQSPSNKVTEKGKDVELRCDPISGHTALYWYRQSLGQGLEFLIYFQGNSAPDKSGLPSDRFSAERTGGSVSTLTIQRTQQEDSAVYLCASSLGVGGYEQFFGPGTRLTVL.